These 27 T cell receptor beta chains share one sample of origin, sequenced in a study of technical replicates of blood from a handful of donors. The data were produced by immunoSEQ multiplex PCR, yet TCRdb's version contains in-frame clones alone and is incomplete. The sample has about 80,000 clones; approximately 96% are singletons. Input material: T cells isolated from PBMCs. These receptor sequences come from a human donor in good health.

The gene calls are TRBV11-3 and TRBJ2-4; D might be TRBD1 (7 bases). CDR1 and CDR2 from the germline V gene are SGHNT and YENEEA. V shed 5 bases and J shed 7 bases, with 18 bases lying between them. The CDR3 sequence is 15 residues long. Written as DNA, the CDR3 is TGTGCCAGCAGCGTCCGTGTCAGGGGGGATAACATTCAGTACTTC. It is translated as CASSVRVRGDNIQYF. The whole variable domain, filled in from reference TRBV11-3 and TRBJ2-4, reads EAGVVQSPRYKIIEKKQPVAFWCNPISGHNTLYWYLQNLGQGPELLIRYENEEAVDDSQLPKDRFSAERLKGVDSTLKIQPAELGDSAVYLCASSVRVRGDNIQYFGAGTRLSVL.

The chain couples TRBV6-5 to TRBJ2-7; a possible D gene is TRBD1 (6 bases). With 4 bases removed from V and 7 bases from J, the gap between germline ends came to 11 bases. Per the germline V gene, CDR1 is MNHEY and CDR2 is SVGAGI. This CDR3 is built from 12 residues. The DNA of the CDR3 is TGTGCCAGCAGTTTCCTAGGGGGAGAGCAGTACTTC. It translates to CASSFLGGEQYF.

Only one count was recorded for this clone. The DNA of the CDR3 is TGTGCCTGGAGTGTACTCTCCTACAATGAGCAGTTCTTC. Its translation: CAWSVLSYNEQFF. V usage is TRBV30 and J usage is TRBJ2-1; no reliable D call. The CDR3 is made up of 13 amino acids. Looked up from germline, CDR1 is GTSNPN and CDR2 is SVGIG (reference sequence). Trimming removed 0 bases from V and 0 bases from J, with 3 bases in between.

J is TRBJ2-3 and V is TRBV4-2; 7 positions agree with TRBD2. Unmatched junction bases numbered 8, after V lost 0 bases and J lost 2 bases. CDR3 length: 17 residues. From germline, CDR1 is LGHNA and CDR2 YNFKEQ. The DNA of the CDR3 is TGTGCCAGCAGCCAAGATCCTAGCGGTAGTAACACAGATACGCAGTATTTT. It is translated as CASSQDPSGSNTDTQYF.

This chain connects TRBV9 to TRBJ2-1, with D tentatively TRBD2 (6 bases). The CDR3 totals 15 residues. Germline V gene lookup returns CDR1 SGDLS and CDR2 YYNGEE. V lost 4 bases to trimming and J lost 6 bases, with 17 bases between them. CDR3 region: CASSTWDLEINEQFF. For the CDR3, the DNA is TGTGCCAGCAGCACCTGGGACTTGGAAATCAATGAGCAGTTCTTC.

The rearrangement links TRBV28 to TRBJ1-1, with D possibly matching TRBD1 (5 bases). The CDR3 runs 15 residues. From germline, CDR1 is MDHEN and CDR2 SYDVKM. V gave up 3 bases and J gave up 2 bases, with 13 bases separating them. DNA of the CDR3: TGTGCCAGCAGTTTTATTAGGGGAGGAAACACTGAAGCTTTCTTT. Residues: CASSFIRGGNTEAFF.

The gene calls are TRBV7-9 and TRBJ2-5; TRBD2 matches 13 bases. V trimming: 5 bases; J trimming: 5 bases; junction bases outside the gene matches: 5. Germline loops: CDR1 SEHNR, CDR2 FQNEAQ (reference sequence). The CDR3 extends over 15 amino acids. The CDR3 DNA is TGTGCCAGCAGCCGAGGACTAGCGGGAGTTGAGACCCAGTACTTC. Its protein is CASSRGLAGVETQYF.

This clone was seen just once. The chain joins TRBV5-1 to TRBJ1-2; 7 nucleotides agree with TRBD1. V lost 0 bases, J lost 4 bases, and 3 bases stayed unmatched. This CDR3 is 14 amino acids long. Germline V gives CDR1 SGHRS, CDR2 YFSETQ. CDR3 bases: TGCGCCAGCAGCTTGGGACAGGGAAGCTATGGCTACACCTTC. It translates to CASSLGQGSYGYTF.

V and J are TRBV27 and TRBJ2-1, with no clear D. V was shortened by 3 bases and J by 5 bases, with 8 bases between the two germline ends. This CDR3 comprises 13 residues. CDR1 is MNHEY and CDR2 is SMNVEV in the germline V gene (reference sequence). The CDR3 sequence is CASSLASHNEQFF. The CDR3 bases are TGTGCCAGCAGTTTGGCATCCCACAATGAGCAGTTCTTC.

The rearrangement links TRBV5-8 to TRBJ2-2; D is undetermined. V lost 1 base to trimming and J lost 4 bases, with 5 bases between them. In germline, CDR1 is SGHTS, CDR2 YDEGEE. The CDR3 is 13 amino acids. DNA of the CDR3: TGTGCCAGCAGCTTGTATGTCACCGGGGAGCTGTTTTTT. Amino acid sequence: CASSLYVTGELFF.

V is TRBV5-1 and J is TRBJ2-5; no clear D. Between the trimmed V and J ends, which lost 10 bases and 3 bases, there was a span of 4 bases. Germline V gene data show CDR1 as SGHRS and CDR2 as YFSETQ. CDR3 length: 9 amino acids. The CDR3 coding sequence is TGCGCCGCTAAAGAGACCCAGTACTTC. Its translation is CAAKETQYF.

The genes are TRBV19 and TRBJ2-7; possibly TRBD2 for D (5 bases). The V end lost 3 bases, the J end lost 3 bases, and 12 bases lay between the germline ends. The V gene's germline CDR1 is LNHDA and CDR2 SQIVND (reference sequence). The CDR3 sequence is 14 residues long. This chain's CDR3 is CASSIERLGYEQYF. CDR3 sequence (DNA): TGTGCCAGTAGTATTGAGCGGCTAGGCTACGAGCAGTACTTC.

The gene calls are TRBV15 and TRBJ2-3, with 8 bases that match TRBD2. The CDR3 length is 20 residues. Trimming removed 0 bases from V and 1 base from J; junction bases left unmatched: 15. The germline V gene has CDR1 LNHNV and CDR2 YYDKDF (reference sequence). The CDR3 sequence is CATSRDRGIAGNLGTDTQYF. For the CDR3, the DNA is TGTGCCACCAGCAGAGATCGAGGGATAGCGGGGAACCTGGGCACAGATACGCAGTATTTT.

The chain joins TRBV5-1 to TRBJ2-1, with 10 bases identical to TRBD2. Looked up from germline, CDR1 is SGHRS and CDR2 is YFSETQ. After removal of 4 bases from V and 8 bases from J, the junction contained 3 bases not matched to a gene. This CDR3 contains 13 residues. This chain's CDR3 is CASSTLAGDEQFF. The CDR3, as DNA: TGCGCCAGCAGCACTCTAGCGGGAGATGAGCAGTTCTTC.

This chain connects TRBV9 to TRBJ2-2; tentative D call: TRBD2 (6 bases). The CDR3 runs 16 residues. In germline, CDR1 is SGDLS, CDR2 YYNGEE. V was clipped by 0 bases and J by 1 base, with 10 bases between them. In DNA, the CDR3 is TGTGCCAGCAGCGTAGTTCCAGCGGGGAACACCGGGGAGCTGTTTTTT. This codes for CASSVVPAGNTGELFF.

This rearrangement joins TRBV9 to TRBJ2-1; TRBD2 aligns across 8 bases. There are 15 residues in the CDR3. V trimming: 5 bases; J trimming: 4 bases; junction bases outside the gene matches: 8. Looked up from germline, CDR1 is SGDLS and CDR2 is YYNGEE. The CDR3, as DNA: TGTGCCAGCAGTGCTCCGGGCGGGAGGTACAATGAGCAGTTCTTC. Protein product: CASSAPGGRYNEQFF. The whole variable domain, remainder taken from reference TRBV9 and TRBJ2-1, is DSGVTQTPKHLITATGQRVTLRCSPRSGDLSVYWYQQSLDQGLQFLIQYYNGEERAKGNILERFSAQQFPDLHSELNLSSLELGDSALYFCASSAPGGRYNEQFFGPGTRLTVL.

The chain employs TRBV7-8 and TRBJ2-7; a weak D match, TRBD1 (5 bases). Per the germline V gene, CDR1 is SGHVS and CDR2 is FQNEAQ. The CDR3 contains 13 residues. V lost 0 bases to trimming and J lost 3 bases, with 6 bases between them. CDR3 residues: CASSLAGVYEQYF. The CDR3 nucleotides are TGTGCCAGCAGCTTAGCAGGGGTCTACGAGCAGTACTTC. Looking up the rest from reference TRBV7-8 and TRBJ2-7 gives the full variable domain: GAGVSQSPRYKVAKRGQDVALRCDPISGHVSLFWYQQALGQGPEFLTYFQNEAQLDKSGLPSDRFFAERPEGSVSTLKIQRTQQEDSAVYLCASSLAGVYEQYFGPGTRLTVT.

The chain recombines TRBV4-3 with TRBJ2-3; D is undetermined. The germline gives CDR1 LGHNA, CDR2 YSLEER. Trimming removed 1 base from V and 4 bases from J, with 6 bases in between. CDR3 size: 13 residues. The CDR3 nucleotides read TGCGCCAGCAGCCAAGTTATCGCAGATACGCAGTATTTT. Encoded protein: CASSQVIADTQYF.

The rearrangement uses TRBV14 and TRBJ2-1, with unresolved D. Looked up from germline, CDR1 is SGHDN and CDR2 is FVKESK. V shed 1 base and J shed 9 bases, with 13 bases lying between them. The CDR3 covers 14 residues. CDR3 protein: CASSQALEGGEQFF. Written as DNA, the CDR3 is TGTGCCAGCAGCCAAGCCCTAGAAGGTGGTGAGCAGTTCTTC.

This chain links TRBV4-3 with TRBJ2-7; possible D gene TRBD1, 5 bases. Germline loops: CDR1 LGHNA, CDR2 YSLEER. The V and J ends lost 8 bases and 7 bases respectively, with 12 bases between them. The CDR3 loop spans 11 amino acids. This CDR3 reads CASGALGEQYF. The CDR3 DNA sequence: TGCGCCAGCGGGGCTCTGGGGGAGCAGTACTTC.

This chain links TRBV11-3 with TRBJ2-3; D gene unclear. The V gene lost 1 base and the J gene lost 5 bases, with 4 bases spanning the gap. The CDR3 covers 12 residues. From germline, CDR1 is SGHNT and CDR2 YENEEA. In DNA, the CDR3 is TGTGCCAGCAGCTTAGTCGTAGATACGCAGTATTTT. Translation: CASSLVVDTQYF.

V usage is TRBV13 and J usage is TRBJ1-2, with 10 bases fitting TRBD1. V dropped 4 bases and J dropped 4; count of bases not matched to a gene: 3. The length of the CDR3 is 14 residues. Germline loops: CDR1 PRHDT, CDR2 FYEKMQ (reference sequence). The CDR3 here is CASSSGQGIYGYTF. The CDR3 DNA is TGTGCCAGCAGCTCGGGACAGGGGATCTATGGCTACACCTTC.

V gene TRBV5-4 combines with J gene TRBJ2-7; D may be TRBD2 (6 bases). The CDR3 has 12 amino acids. Looked up from germline, CDR1 is SGHNT and CDR2 is YYREEE (reference sequence). Trimming stripped 4 bases from V and 3 bases from J, with 8 bases between. CDR3: CASSGTDYEQYF. In nucleotides, the CDR3 is TGTGCCAGCAGCGGGACTGACTACGAGCAGTACTTC.

V and J are TRBV7-2 and TRBJ2-6; D is perhaps TRBD1 (5 bases). V was cut by 5 bases and J by 4 bases, with 15 bases left in between. CDR1 is SGHTA and CDR2 is FQGNSA in the germline V gene. This CDR3 is built from 16 residues. CDR3 nucleotide sequence: TGTGCCAGCAGCCTCCAGGGAACAGCAGGGGCCAACGTCCTGACTTTC. Its protein is CASSLQGTAGANVLTF.

This rearrangement joins TRBV7-6 to TRBJ2-7; no definite D call. The germline V gene has CDR1 SGHVS and CDR2 FNYEAQ. V lost 6 bases, J lost 2 bases, and 20 bases lay in between. This CDR3 contains 16 residues. DNA for the CDR3: TGTGCCAGCAGTTCCATGAAAGGAGACCTGACCTACGAGCAGTACTTC. This translates into CASSSMKGDLTYEQYF.

This chain joins TRBV9 and TRBJ1-1; 8 positions match TRBD1. This CDR3 comprises 13 residues. Germline CDR1 and CDR2: SGDLS and YYNGEE. The V segment lost 6 bases and the J segment 8 bases; nucleotides outside the gene matches: 9. The CDR3 region is CASTGQGSSEAFF. CDR3 nucleotide sequence: TGTGCCAGCACAGGACAGGGATCATCGGAAGCTTTCTTT.

The chain uses TRBV6-1 and TRBJ2-5; D remains unclear. The CDR3 is 16 amino acids. Germline-derived CDR1 and CDR2 are MNHNS and SASEGT. V lost 1 base and J 5 bases, leaving 17 bases between the germline ends. This CDR3 reads CASSEGLVELWETQYF. In nucleotides, the CDR3 is TGTGCCAGCAGTGAAGGGTTAGTTGAGCTCTGGGAGACCCAGTACTTC.